The present T cell receptor beta chain was sequenced within a study of cytomegalovirus exposure and HLA in healthy donors (dated by TCRdb to the late 2010s). Turning to the overall study: An earlier analysis of roughly 630 of the donors reported roughly 270 Gb of sequence data and about 100 million unique TCR beta sequences from about 180 million T cells. Roughly 300 gigabases of sequencing data and around 80 million unique TCR sequences made up an early release that covered approximately 620 HLA-typed donors. Of the approximately 400 genotyped donors, about 80% fell in the genetic ancestry cluster associated with self-reported Caucasian donors. The study aimed to test whether cataloging public T cell receptors could reveal signatures of past pathogen exposure. The study used immunosequencing to profile the T cell repertoires of approximately 640 subjects and linked those repertoires to cytomegalovirus serostatus. Along with the roughly 710-subject first cohort, a separate validation cohort of 120 different subjects was used. To predict cytomegalovirus infection status, the study brought together high-throughput TCR immunosequencing, statistical association of individual TCRs with disease status, and machine learning. To study patterns of TCR occurrence, a later analysis re-analyzed previously published TCR beta repertoires from 650 to 750 donors and added high-resolution HLA genotyping. The later analysis used no new phenotypic data to find candidate immune exposures, relying instead on TCR beta sequences and their occurrence across donors. An earlier analysis of approximately 580 of the donors used high-throughput TCR beta sequencing to judge whether each TCR beta V gene segment behaved as functional or pseudogenic. Alongside the repertoire data, information on donor age, sex, ethnicity and CMV serostatus was compiled. Genome-wide SNP genotypes for about 65% of the 666 donors were used in a later genetic analysis, which treated that subset as a discovery cohort. All discovery cohort repertoires had been generated on a single sequencing platform. Class I and class II HLA loci were covered by the typing at four-digit resolution. The number of donors typed differed by locus, with about 620-630 for A, B, C, DRB1 and DQB1, about 500 for DQA1, 606 for DPA1, and some 440 for DPB1. Because of strong linkage in the cohort, roughly five DR-DQ haplotypes were treated as single units for association and clustering. Among about 400 genotyped donors of the cohort, an average of approximately 220,000 unique TCR beta nucleotide sequences was sequenced per donor, of which about 19% were non-productive.

Reading from cysteine to phenylalanine, the CDR3 counts 15 amino acids. CDR3 DNA only is kept here, 45 bases in frame from base 1. According to the germline V gene, CDR1 reads SGHRS and CDR2 reads YFSETQ. Trimming takes 0 bases from V and 0 bases from J, and the germline ends sit 8 bases apart. Points the paper makes about the study in general: In an earlier analysis of 450 to 750 of the donors, most TCR beta V segments appeared in productive rearrangements about 87% or about 30% of the time, broadly matching IMGT annotations. A group of highly shared sequence variants was considered likely to be a technical artifact of the sequencing pipeline. According to a later analysis, TCR association rates differed among HLA loci, with DRB1 alleles showing the most associated TCRs and HLA-C alleles showing the fewest. In a later analysis, HLA-associated TCR beta chains showed more clonal expansion and lower generation probabilities than non-associated chains that were equally common. When HLA alleles, especially DR and DQ, strongly co-occurred, attributing TCR associations to individual alleles was difficult. Linkage disequilibrium might explain the correlated functional status among segregating V segments, but an unknown experimental factor could not be ruled out. Because some donors lacked HLA typing at each locus, the association tests relied only on the typed subset. In vitro tests confirmed that three of the cytomegalovirus-associated TCR beta chains recognize cytomegalovirus antigens. The authors suggested that the approach could potentially be generalized to other disease states and immunological phenotypes. About 17 rarely observed V segments, including chromosome 9 orphons, were excluded from the earlier analysis of 550 to 700 of the donors because counts were too low. At a false discovery rate of 0.05, a later analysis linked around 17,000 TCR beta sequences to specific HLA alleles. The study listed 170 or so TCR beta chains as associated with cytomegalovirus. CMV serostatus was the only immune exposure information available for the cohort. According to a later analysis, most CMV-associated TCR beta chains appeared to be HLA-restricted, and the HLA associations seemed to be driven largely by CMV exposure. According to a later analysis, parvovirus B19, influenza, CMV and Epstein-Barr virus appeared linked to several top co-occurrence clusters. According to a later genetic analysis, donors in an Asian-associated ancestry cluster had fewer N-insertions in productive TCRs than the approximately 610-donor mean. Most TCR sequences were observed very rarely across donors, whereas some public TCRs were present in many individuals. The 87-base-pair reads could not distinguish some IMGT-functional V segments, including TRBV6-2 and TRBV6-3, so those segments were excluded. A further reported finding was that TCR beta sequences accurately predicted the HLA-A and HLA-B alleles for most subjects in the first cohort. In this cohort, only TCR beta chains were sequenced, and detectable features were limited by the absence of alpha or paired-chain data. Sequencing depth was assumed to be roughly uniform across donors in the presence/absence analyses, though that assumption may not hold. In both the original and validation cohorts, the classifier was reported to diagnose cytomegalovirus status with high specificity and sensitivity. An association between a missense DCLRE1C variant and V-gene and J-gene trimming of TCR beta chains was found in a later genetic analysis and replicated in an independent cohort.

About this clone itself: What antigen it recognizes has not been identified. Other DNA sequences in this sample translate to the same CDR3.

The cohort comprised hundreds of healthy bone marrow donors. At the time of sampling, every cohort member was nominally healthy, though immune exposures that went unrecorded were likely present. The donor tested CMV seropositive and was one of the 289 seropositive cohort members. A peripheral blood sample was collected from each donor, and TCR beta sequencing was performed on peripheral blood mononuclear cells. Genomic DNA extraction from the blood cell samples was performed with the Qiagen DNeasy Blood Extraction Kit. The library was prepared using the immunoSEQ multiplex PCR assay. The multiplex PCR relied on a mix of 60 forward primers for TCR Vbeta segments and 13 reverse primers for TCR Jbeta segments. Amplification of the CDR3 region of rearranged TCR beta genes was performed with a multiplex PCR assay on genomic DNA. On the Illumina HiSeq System, the amplified TCR beta libraries were sequenced as 87-base-pair reads. The original pipeline was this. A later analysis tallied around 80 million unique TCR beta chains across the 550 to 850 repertoires, and some 10 million of those chains were shared by two or more donors. Raw reads were error-corrected and collapsed into unique sequences with a nearest-neighbor algorithm that merged closely related sequences to remove PCR and sequencing errors. To assign V, D and J gene segments, CDR3 sequences were aligned to IMGT reference sequences. For a sequence to be retained, a match of at least six nucleotides was required to both a V gene segment and a J gene segment. Rearrangements were called productive when the CDR3 lacked stop codons and stayed in frame with V and J; all others were non-productive. CDR3 was defined according to IMGT convention as the region running from the second conserved V-encoded cysteine to the conserved J-encoded phenylalanine. Sequences without an unambiguous match to a single V gene segment were excluded from the earlier analysis of approximately 560 of the donors. In an earlier analysis of several hundred of the donors, V segments were called functional above 56.7% productive rearrangements and were called segregating when the between-donor standard deviation exceeded 5%. To diagnose cytomegalovirus status from the catalog of TCR beta chain sequences, a statistical classification framework was built. A later analysis assigned V and J genes by comparing TCR nucleotide sequences with IMGT/GENE-DB human TR gene sequences. A later analysis assigned CDR3 sequences and most-parsimonious VDJ recombination scenarios with the TCRdist pipeline. In a later analysis, every TCR beta chain was defined by the combination of its CDR3 amino acid sequence and its V-gene family, and reads without a unique V-gene family were dropped. A later analysis removed nearly 600 highly shared, low-generation-probability nucleotide sequences to deal with suspected cross-contamination and a sequencing artifact. A later analysis calculated a clonal expansion index for each public chain from normalized within-repertoire ranks of inferred template counts. Generation probabilities in a later analysis came from a VDJ recombination model fitted to out-of-frame rearrangements, and those results were checked against IGoR. A later analysis scored TCR-TCR, TCR-HLA and TCR-CMV co-occurrence with hypergeometric tests, applying a repertoire-size bias correction to TCR pairs. In a later analysis, false discovery rates were estimated by permuting HLA or CMV assignments 20 times. In a later analysis, co-occurring TCRs were grouped with DBSCAN, and TCRdist sequence similarity was added when clustering was performed within HLA-allele-positive subsets. Co-occurrence clustering excluded repertoires with fewer than 30,000 or more than 120,000 public chains, plus five with anomalous nucleotide sharing. Here the immuneACCESS table is served through TCRdb, limited to in-frame sequences with V and J called. Missing clones are a known gap in these copies; in checked studies unresolved V genes cover under half, and the rest lacks a known reason. That table gives V, J and clone size, and the DNA gave D and trimming. The sample's records list around 200,000 clones. The ten top clones hold roughly 0.89% of the sample.

Sample: PBMCs. The chain employs TRBV5-1 and TRBJ2-3, with no reliable assignment of the D segment. This TCR was recovered from a woman in her thirties in good health and CMV-seropositive. The sequence in DNA is TGCGCCAGCAGCTTGGACAGACCTAGCACAGATACGCAGTATTTT. It encodes CASSLDRPSTDTQYF. The full variable domain, with segments outside the CDR3 supplied by the reference TRBV5-1 and TRBJ2-3 proteins, appears as KAGVTQTPRYLIKTRGQQVTLSCSPISGHRSVSWYQQTPGQGLQFLFEYFSETQRNKGNFPGRFSGRQFSNSRSEMNVSTLELGDSALYLCASSLDRPSTDTQYFGPGTRLTVL.